These T cell receptor beta chains were read from a single sample in a study of graft-versus-host responses after intestinal transplantation. TCRdb's copy holds only in-frame clones and misses some; the assay was immunoSEQ multiplex PCR. The sample carries 15,000 or so clones, 90% to 95% recorded once. The starting material was PBMCs, obtained 1032 days after intestinal transplantation. The receptors originated from a human patient who received an intestinal transplant, so some T cells may come from the graft donor. CDR3s include the opening cysteine and the closing phenylalanine or tryptophan. D genes are given only for firm matches. Clone sizes are given selectively: once, few, many, or a class where the clone is expanded.

v_call	clone_size	d_call	cdr3_length	j_call	cdr3_nt	cdr3_aa
TRBV9	NA	NA	16	TRBJ2-5	TGTGCCAGCAGCGTAGCGGGGTCAGGTTCCCAAGAGACCCAGTACTTC	CASSVAGSGSQETQYF
TRBV6-6	once	NA	14	TRBJ1-2	TGTGCCAGCAGTTACTCGGCCGGTATCTATGGCTACACCTTC	CASSYSAGIYGYTF
TRBV11-3	NA	NA	14	TRBJ1-1	TGTGCCAGCAGCTTAGCGGGCTCGAACACTGAAGCTTTCTTT	CASSLAGSNTEAFF
TRBV10-2	NA	NA	15	TRBJ1-5	TGCGCCAGCAGAGACCCCCGAGGGAGCAATCAGCCCCAGCATTTT	CASRDPRGSNQPQHF
TRBV5-4	NA	TRBD1	15	TRBJ1-6	TGTGCCAGCAGGCGCGCCGGGACAGGGACTTCACCCCTCCACTTT	CASRRAGTGTSPLHF
TRBV6-1	NA	NA	10	TRBJ1-2	TGTGCCAGCAGTGAACGAGTCTACACCTTC	CASSERVYTF
TRBV18	NA	NA	15	TRBJ1-4	TGTGCCAGCTCACGCCCGACAGCAACTAATGAAAAACTGTTTTTT	CASSRPTATNEKLFF
TRBV9	NA	TRBD1	12	TRBJ1-1	TGTGCCAGCGGGACAGGGGGAACTGAAGCTTTCTTT	CASGTGGTEAFF
TRBV27	NA	TRBD1	15	TRBJ2-7	TGTGCCAGCAGTTGGGACAGTCACCCAAACTACGAGCAGTACTTC	CASSWDSHPNYEQYF
TRBV6-5	NA	NA	15	TRBJ1-5	TGTGCCAGCAGTTTAGGAGGGCTGTATAATCAGCCCCAGCATTTT	CASSLGGLYNQPQHF
TRBV6-5	NA	NA	15	TRBJ2-7	TGTGCCAGCAGTTCACAGGGAGGCTTGTGGAACGAGCAGTACTTC	CASSSQGGLWNEQYF
TRBV7-2	NA	TRBD1	17	TRBJ2-6	TGTGCCAGCAGCCCGGACAGGCCAGCCTCCGGGGCCAACGTCCTGACTTTC	CASSPDRPASGANVLTF
TRBV19	NA	NA	15	TRBJ1-4	TGTGCCAGCCCTACAACCCCGGCGGGTAATGAAAAACTGTTTTTT	CASPTTPAGNEKLFF
TRBV5-4	NA	NA	15	TRBJ1-2	TGTGCCAGCAGCTTGGCCGGCAGGGGAAACTATGGCTACACCTTC	CASSLAGRGNYGYTF
TRBV6-1	NA	NA	13	TRBJ1-2	TGTGCCGGTCTCTCCGGGACCGGGGTTGTTTACACCTTC	CAGLSGTGVVYTF
TRBV11-1	NA	NA	12	TRBJ2-1	TGTGCCAGCAGCTTAAAGTGGAATGAGCAGTTCTTC	CASSLKWNEQFF
TRBV11-2	few	TRBD1	14	TRBJ1-1	TGTGCCAGCAGCGGCTCAGACAGGGTCACTGAAGCTTTCTTT	CASSGSDRVTEAFF
TRBV7-2	NA	NA	12	TRBJ1-1	TGTGCCAGCAGCTTATTGGGCACTGAAGCTTTCTTT	CASSLLGTEAFF
TRBV5-1	NA	TRBD1	14	TRBJ1-6	TGCGCCAGCAGCTTGGGAACAGGGGCTTGGCCCCTCCACTTT	CASSLGTGAWPLHF
TRBV19	NA	NA	13	TRBJ1-1	TGTGCCAGTAGTCTAGCGGGGCAGACTGAAGCTTTCTTT	CASSLAGQTEAFF
TRBV4-1	NA	NA	11	TRBJ2-3	TGCGCCAGCGGACTCACAGATACGCAGTATTTT	CASGLTDTQYF
TRBV7-9	NA	NA	12	TRBJ1-2	TGTGCCAGCAGCCAACACGACGGAGGCTACACCTTC	CASSQHDGGYTF
TRBV2	few	NA	13	TRBJ1-5	TGTGCCAGCAGTGAATGGGGTAATCAGCCCCAGCATTTT	CASSEWGNQPQHF
TRBV4-1	NA	TRBD2	15	TRBJ2-5	TGCGCCAGCAGCCCCCCTGAGGGCGGGGGAGAGACCCAGTACTTC	CASSPPEGGGETQYF
TRBV14	NA	TRBD1	15	TRBJ1-4	TGTGCCAGCAGCCTCAGGACAGGAAGACATGAAAAACTGTTTTTT	CASSLRTGRHEKLFF
TRBV11-3	NA	NA	13	TRBJ2-2	TGTGCCAGCAGCCCCCTGGGGGCCGGGGAGCTGTTTTTT	CASSPLGAGELFF
TRBV27	NA	NA	14	TRBJ2-7	TGTGCCAGCAGTTCCTCTAGGTTGGCCGTCGAGCAGTACTTC	CASSSSRLAVEQYF
TRBV29-1	NA	TRBD1	16	TRBJ1-3	TGCAGCGCCCACCGGGACAGGGGCCTGGGAGGAAACACCATATATTTT	CSAHRDRGLGGNTIYF
TRBV6-5	NA	NA	15	TRBJ2-7	TGTGCCAGCAGTTACTCGCCTGACGGGTCCTACGAGCAGTACTTC	CASSYSPDGSYEQYF
TRBV7-9	once	NA	14	TRBJ1-4	TGTGCCAGCAGCCGTGATGCAACTAATGAAAAACTGTTTTTT	CASSRDATNEKLFF
TRBV6-5	NA	TRBD1	15	TRBJ2-7	TGTGCCAGCAGTATCTCCGGGACAGGATTCTACGAGCAGTACTTC	CASSISGTGFYEQYF
TRBV13	NA	NA	12	TRBJ1-1	TGTGCCAGCACCCTGTCGGGCACTGAAGCTTTCTTT	CASTLSGTEAFF